The TCR beta chain described here comes from a study of early T cells in non-severe SARS-CoV-2 infection. Findings and limits, study-wide: Comparison of clonotypes with VDJdb favored anti-spike CD8 responses while missing private and CD4 specificities.

TCRdb ran MiXCR on the 5' RACE reads and lists one entry per CDR3 protein. The data hold approximately 28,000 distinct CDR3 sequences, with less than 6.5% observed a single time. The sample holds many counts of this clonotype. The antigen is not known. The TCR comes from an adult who was a healthcare worker with PCR-confirmed SARS-CoV-2 infection or an uninfected control (not recorded which). Here the sequenced sample was whole blood, taken at baseline.

The CDR3 spells CASSNRGPTSSYEQYF. In nucleotides, the CDR3 is TGTGCCAGCAGCAACCGGGGCCCGACGAGCTCCTACGAGCAGTACTTC. The chain employs TRBV7-8 and TRBJ2-7; D possibly matches TRBD1 or TRBD2 (5 bases each). V was trimmed by 5 bases and J by 0 bases, leaving 17 bases between them. From germline, CDR1 is SGHVS and CDR2 FQNEAQ. This CDR3 spans 16 amino acids.